This T cell receptor (beta chain) was profiled in a study of OX40 agonist ivuxolimab in advanced cancers. Study-wide points: The investigators did not determine what antigen specificity the expanded peripheral T cells had.

Deletions cut 5 bases from V and 4 bases from J, with 11 bases between. Per germline, CDR1 MNHEY and CDR2 SVGAGI. The CDR3 spans 14 residues. In regard to this clone: The antigen remains unidentified.

Only in-frame clones appear in the TCRdb table, and some are missing; sequencing was by immunoSEQ multiplex PCR. The data show 20,000 to 30,000 clones, 85% to 90% seen once. Sequenced material: CD4+ or CD8+ T cells sorted from blood, taken in a trial of the OX40 agonist ivuxolimab. This TCR derives from an adult with an advanced solid tumor such as melanoma, head and neck, liver or kidney cancer. The V and J genes are TRBV6-5 and TRBJ2-2; D may be TRBD1 (6 bases). The CDR3 region is CASSRQVSTGELFF. The CDR3, as DNA: TGTGCCAGCAGTCGACAGGTATCCACCGGGGAGCTGTTTTTT.